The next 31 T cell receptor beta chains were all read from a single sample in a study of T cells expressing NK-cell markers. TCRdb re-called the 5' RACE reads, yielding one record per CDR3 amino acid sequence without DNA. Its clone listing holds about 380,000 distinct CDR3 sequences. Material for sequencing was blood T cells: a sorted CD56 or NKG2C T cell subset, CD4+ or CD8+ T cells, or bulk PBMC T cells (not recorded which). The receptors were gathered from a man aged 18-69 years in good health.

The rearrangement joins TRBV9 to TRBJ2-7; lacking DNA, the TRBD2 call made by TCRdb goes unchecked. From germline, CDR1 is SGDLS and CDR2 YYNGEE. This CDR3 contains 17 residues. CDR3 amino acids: CASSAPGSASGVYEQYF.

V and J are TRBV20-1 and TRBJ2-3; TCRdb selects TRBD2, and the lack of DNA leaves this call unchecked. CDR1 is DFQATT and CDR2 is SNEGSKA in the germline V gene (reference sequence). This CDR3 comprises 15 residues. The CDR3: CSASTRLAGVDTQYF.

This CDR3 is CASSPEVAGSYEQYF. The chain links TRBV6-1 to TRBJ2-7; the TCRdb call, TRBD2, lacks DNA for checking. The CDR3 is made up of 15 amino acids. Germline V CDR1 and CDR2: MNHNS, SASEGT.

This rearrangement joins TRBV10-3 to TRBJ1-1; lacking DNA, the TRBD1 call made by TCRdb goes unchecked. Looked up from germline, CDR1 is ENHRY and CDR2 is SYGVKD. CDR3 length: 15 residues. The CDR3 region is CAISAGQGARTEAFF.

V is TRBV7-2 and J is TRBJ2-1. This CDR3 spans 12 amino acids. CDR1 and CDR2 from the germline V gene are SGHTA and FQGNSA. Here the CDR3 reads CASSLVHAEQFF.

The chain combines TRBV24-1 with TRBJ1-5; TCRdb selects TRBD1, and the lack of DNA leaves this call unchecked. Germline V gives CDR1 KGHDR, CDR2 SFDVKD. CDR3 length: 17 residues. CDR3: CATSGGSGTGVFQPQHF.

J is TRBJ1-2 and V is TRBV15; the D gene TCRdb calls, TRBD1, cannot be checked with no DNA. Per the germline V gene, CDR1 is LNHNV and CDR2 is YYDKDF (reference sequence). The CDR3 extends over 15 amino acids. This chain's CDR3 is CATSRDPMSNYGYTF.

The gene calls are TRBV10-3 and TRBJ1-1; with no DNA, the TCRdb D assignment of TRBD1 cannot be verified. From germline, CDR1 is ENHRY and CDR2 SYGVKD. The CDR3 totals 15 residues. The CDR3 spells CAISRLTGADTEAFF.

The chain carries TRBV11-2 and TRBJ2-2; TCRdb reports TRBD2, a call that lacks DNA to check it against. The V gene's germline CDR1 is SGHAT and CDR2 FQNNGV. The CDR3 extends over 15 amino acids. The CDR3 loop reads CASSLLGGGTGELFF.

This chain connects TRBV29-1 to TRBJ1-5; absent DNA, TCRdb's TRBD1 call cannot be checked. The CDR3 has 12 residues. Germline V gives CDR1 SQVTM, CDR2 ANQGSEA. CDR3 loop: CSVGDPRTVQHF.

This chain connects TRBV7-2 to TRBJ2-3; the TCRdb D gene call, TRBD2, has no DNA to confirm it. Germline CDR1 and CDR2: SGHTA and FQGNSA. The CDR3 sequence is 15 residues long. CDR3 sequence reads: CASSLWVGALDTQYF.

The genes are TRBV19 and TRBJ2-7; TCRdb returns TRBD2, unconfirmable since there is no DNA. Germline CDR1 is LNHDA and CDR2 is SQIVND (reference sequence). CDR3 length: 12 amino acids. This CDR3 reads CASSPHLGEQYF. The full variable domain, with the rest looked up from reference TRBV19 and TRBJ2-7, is DGGITQSPKYLFRKEGQNVTLSCEQNLNHDAMYWYRQDPGQGLRLIYYSQIVNDFQKGDIAEGYSVSREKKESFPLTVTSAQKNPTAFYLCASSPHLGEQYFGPGTRLTVT.

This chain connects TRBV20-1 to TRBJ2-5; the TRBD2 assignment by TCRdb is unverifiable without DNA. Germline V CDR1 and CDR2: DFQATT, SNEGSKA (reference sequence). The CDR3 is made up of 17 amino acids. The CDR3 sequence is CSARALAQETPLETQYF.

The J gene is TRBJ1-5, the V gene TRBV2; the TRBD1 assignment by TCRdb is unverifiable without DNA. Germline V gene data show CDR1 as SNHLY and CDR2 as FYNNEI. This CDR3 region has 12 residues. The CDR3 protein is CASKGQGQPQHF.

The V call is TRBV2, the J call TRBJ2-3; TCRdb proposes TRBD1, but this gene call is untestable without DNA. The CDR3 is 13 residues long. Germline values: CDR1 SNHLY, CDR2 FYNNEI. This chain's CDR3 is CASRDNRGDTQYF. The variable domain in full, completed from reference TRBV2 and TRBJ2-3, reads EPEVTQTPSHQVTQMGQEVILRCVPISNHLYFYWYRQILGQKVEFLVSFYNNEISEKSEIFDDQFSVERPDGSNFTLKIRSTKLEDSAMYFCASRDNRGDTQYFGPGTRLTVL.

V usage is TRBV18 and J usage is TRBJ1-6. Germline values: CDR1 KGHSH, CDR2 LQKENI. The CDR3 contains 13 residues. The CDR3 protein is CASSRTDNSPLHF.

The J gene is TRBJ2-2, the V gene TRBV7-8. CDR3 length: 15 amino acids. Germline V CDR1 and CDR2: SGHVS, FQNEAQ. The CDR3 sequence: CASSSQNRSPGELFF. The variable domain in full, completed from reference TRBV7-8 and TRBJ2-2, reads GAGVSQSPRYKVAKRGQDVALRCDPISGHVSLFWYQQALGQGPEFLTYFQNEAQLDKSGLPSDRFFAERPEGSVSTLKIQRTQQEDSAVYLCASSSQNRSPGELFFGEGSRLTVL.

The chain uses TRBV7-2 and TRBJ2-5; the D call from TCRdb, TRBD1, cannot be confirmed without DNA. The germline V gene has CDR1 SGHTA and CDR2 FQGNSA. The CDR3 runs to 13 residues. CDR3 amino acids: CASSSRAKETQYF.

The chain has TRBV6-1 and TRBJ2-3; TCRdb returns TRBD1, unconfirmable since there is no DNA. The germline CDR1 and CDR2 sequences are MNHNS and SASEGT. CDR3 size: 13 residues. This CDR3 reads CAVKGGPADTQYF.

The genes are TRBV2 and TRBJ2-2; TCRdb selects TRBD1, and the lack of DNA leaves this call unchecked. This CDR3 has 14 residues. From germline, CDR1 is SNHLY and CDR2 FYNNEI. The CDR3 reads CASSPQWGTGELFF.

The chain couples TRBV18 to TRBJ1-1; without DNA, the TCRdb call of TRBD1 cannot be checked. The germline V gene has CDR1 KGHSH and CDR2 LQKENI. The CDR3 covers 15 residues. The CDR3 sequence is CASSQNQGVDTEAFF.

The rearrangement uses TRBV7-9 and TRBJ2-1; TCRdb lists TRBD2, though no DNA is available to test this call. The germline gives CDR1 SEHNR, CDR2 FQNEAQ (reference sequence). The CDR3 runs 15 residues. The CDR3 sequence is CASSPAGGRGNEQFF.

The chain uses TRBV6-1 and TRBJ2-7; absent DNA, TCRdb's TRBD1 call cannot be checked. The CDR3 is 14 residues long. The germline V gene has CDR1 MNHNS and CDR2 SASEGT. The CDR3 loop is CASSRGTSDYEQYF.

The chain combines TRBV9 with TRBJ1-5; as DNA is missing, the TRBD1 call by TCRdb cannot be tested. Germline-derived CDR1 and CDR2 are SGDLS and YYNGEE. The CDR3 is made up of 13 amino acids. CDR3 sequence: CASSARGEEPQHF.

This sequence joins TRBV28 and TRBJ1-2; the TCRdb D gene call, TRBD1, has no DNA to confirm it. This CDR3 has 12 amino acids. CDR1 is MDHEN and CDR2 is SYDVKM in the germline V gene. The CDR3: CASSLRTGDYTF.

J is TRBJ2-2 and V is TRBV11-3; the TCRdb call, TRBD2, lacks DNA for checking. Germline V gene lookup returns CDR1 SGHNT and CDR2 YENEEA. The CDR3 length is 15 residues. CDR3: CASRLGTSGTGELFF.

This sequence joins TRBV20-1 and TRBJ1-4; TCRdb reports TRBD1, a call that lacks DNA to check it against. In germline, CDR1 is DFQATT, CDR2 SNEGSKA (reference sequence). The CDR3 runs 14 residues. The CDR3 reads CSAAAPATNEKLFF.

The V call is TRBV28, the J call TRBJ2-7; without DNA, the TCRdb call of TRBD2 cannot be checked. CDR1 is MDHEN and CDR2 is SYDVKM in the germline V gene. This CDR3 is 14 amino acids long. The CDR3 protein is CASRTLAGTYEQYF.

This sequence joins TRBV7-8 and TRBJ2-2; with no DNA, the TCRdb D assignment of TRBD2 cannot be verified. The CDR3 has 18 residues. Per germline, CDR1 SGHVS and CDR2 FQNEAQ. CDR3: CASSSRRRPTLKGGELFF.

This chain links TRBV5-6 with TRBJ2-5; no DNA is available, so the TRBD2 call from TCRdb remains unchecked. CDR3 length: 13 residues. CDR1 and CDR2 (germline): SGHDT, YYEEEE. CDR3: CASSLSGRAAQYF.

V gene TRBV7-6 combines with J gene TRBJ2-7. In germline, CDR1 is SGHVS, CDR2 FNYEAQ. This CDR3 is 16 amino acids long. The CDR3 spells CASRTNANRSSYEQYF.